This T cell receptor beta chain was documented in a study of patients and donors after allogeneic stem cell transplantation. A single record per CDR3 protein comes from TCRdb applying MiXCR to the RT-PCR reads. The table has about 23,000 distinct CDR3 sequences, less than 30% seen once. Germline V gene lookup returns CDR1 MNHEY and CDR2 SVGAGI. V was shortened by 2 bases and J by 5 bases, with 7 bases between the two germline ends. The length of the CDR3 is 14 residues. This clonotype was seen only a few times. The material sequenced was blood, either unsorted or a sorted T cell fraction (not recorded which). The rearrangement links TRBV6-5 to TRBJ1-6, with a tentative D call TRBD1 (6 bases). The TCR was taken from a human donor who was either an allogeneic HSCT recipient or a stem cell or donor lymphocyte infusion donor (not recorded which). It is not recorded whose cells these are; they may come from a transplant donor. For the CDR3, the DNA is TGTGCCAGCAGTTACGACAGGAATAATTCACCCCTCCACTTT. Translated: CASSYDRNNSPLHF.